The 31 T cell receptor beta chains listed next were all sequenced from one sample in a study of siplizumab effects on memory and regulatory T cells. Sequencing used immunoSEQ multiplex PCR; TCRdb keeps in-frame clones, though not all of them. The table includes about 56,000 clones, just over 95% detected once. Source material: naive CD8+ T cells sorted from blood. The receptors were sampled from a human donor in good health.

The rearrangement uses TRBV11-1 and TRBJ2-7; D is ambiguous. CDR1 and CDR2 (germline): SGHAT, FQDESV (reference sequence). Trimming stripped 5 bases from V and 0 bases from J, with 5 bases between. The length of the CDR3 is 12 residues. CDR3 protein: CASSPSSYEQYF. The DNA for the CDR3 is TGTGCCAGCAGCCCGAGCTCCTACGAGCAGTACTTC.

In this sample, this clone turned up once. The genes are TRBV4-1 and TRBJ1-4; no definite D call. CDR1 is MGHRA, CDR2 YSYEKL, per germline. The ends were cut back, 4 bases at V and 8 bases at J, with 11 bases in the middle. This CDR3 region has 13 residues. The CDR3 loop is CASSLPGSEKLFF. The DNA of the CDR3 is TGCGCCAGCAGCCTCCCGGGGTCCGAAAAACTGTTTTTT.

The rearrangement uses TRBV9 and TRBJ1-5; TRBD1 is a possible D gene (5 bases). The germline gives CDR1 SGDLS, CDR2 YYNGEE. The ends were cut back, 2 bases at V and 4 bases at J, with 10 bases in the middle. The CDR3 runs 14 residues. For the CDR3, the DNA is TGTGCCAGCAGCGTGGGAAGGGGTAATCAGCCCCAGCATTTT. Its protein product is CASSVGRGNQPQHF.

This rearrangement joins TRBV19 to TRBJ1-3; 10 bases match TRBD1. Germline V gene data show CDR1 as LNHDA and CDR2 as SQIVND (reference sequence). V gave up 6 bases and J gave up 0 bases; unmatched junction bases: 14. CDR3 length: 19 residues. CDR3 coding DNA: TGTGCCAGTAGGGCCCCCCGGGACAGGGGAACGATCTCTGGAAACACCATATATTTT. Its protein is CASRAPRDRGTISGNTIYF.

V usage is TRBV4-2 and J usage is TRBJ2-7; TRBD2 agrees at 11 bases. Per the germline V gene, CDR1 is LGHNA and CDR2 is YNFKEQ. V lost 3 bases, J lost 4 bases, and 5 bases stayed unmatched. The CDR3 covers 15 residues. The CDR3 nucleotides read TGTGCCAGCAGCCACTCCGGGACTAGCGGATACGAGCAGTACTTC. It specifies CASSHSGTSGYEQYF.

V usage is TRBV9 and J usage is TRBJ2-1; the match to TRBD2 covers 12 bases. The V gene's germline CDR1 is SGDLS and CDR2 YYNGEE. The CDR3 covers 16 residues. V gave up 0 bases and J gave up 3 bases; unmatched junction bases: 1. The CDR3 region is CASSVALAGGYNEQFF. CDR3 nucleotide sequence: TGTGCCAGCAGCGTAGCACTAGCGGGAGGCTACAATGAGCAGTTCTTC.

This chain connects TRBV28 to TRBJ2-1, with 7 bases aligning to TRBD1. In germline, CDR1 is MDHEN, CDR2 SYDVKM. V was clipped by 3 bases and J by 8 bases; unmatched bases: 4. This CDR3 is 13 amino acids long. Written as DNA, the CDR3 is TGTGCCAGCAGTTTCCTACAGGGGTATGAGCAGTTCTTC. Residues: CASSFLQGYEQFF.

V is TRBV19 and J is TRBJ2-4; D is undetermined. Germline values: CDR1 LNHDA, CDR2 SQIVND (reference sequence). The CDR3 sequence is 14 residues long. Trimming stripped 6 bases from V and 0 bases from J, with 9 bases between. The DNA for the CDR3 is TGTGCCAGTAGCCCGGACCTAGCCAAAAACATTCAGTACTTC. It encodes CASSPDLAKNIQYF.

The J gene is TRBJ1-5, the V gene TRBV19; 11 bases agree with TRBD1. Germline V gene lookup returns CDR1 LNHDA and CDR2 SQIVND (reference sequence). Losses at the gene ends were 5 bases for V and 2 bases for J; bases not matched to a gene: 5. CDR3 length: 16 amino acids. The CDR3 reads CASSLDRGLGNQPQHF. CDR3 coding DNA: TGTGCCAGTAGTCTGGACAGGGGGCTCGGCAATCAGCCCCAGCATTTT.

The gene calls are TRBV7-9 and TRBJ2-5; TRBD2 agrees at 9 bases. Germline V gene data show CDR1 as SEHNR and CDR2 as FQNEAQ (reference sequence). This CDR3 has 16 residues. V lost 8 bases, J lost 5 bases, and 15 bases stayed unmatched. CDR3 nucleotide sequence: TGTGCCAGCCTCCGAGCGTCGGGACTAGCTAGGGAGACCCAGTACTTC. This sequence encodes CASLRASGLARETQYF.

This clone was found once. V is TRBV28 and J is TRBJ2-7; D is unclear. The CDR3 sequence is 11 residues long. The V gene lost 7 bases and the J gene lost 1 base, with 5 bases spanning the gap. From germline, CDR1 is MDHEN and CDR2 SYDVKM. The CDR3 DNA reads TGTGCCAGCATCGGATCCTACGAGCAGTACTTC. Translated: CASIGSYEQYF.

This clone was seen once. V gene TRBV6-6 combines with J gene TRBJ1-1; TRBD1 might be the D (5 bases). Germline V gene lookup returns CDR1 MNHNY and CDR2 SVGAGI (reference sequence). The V gene lost 0 bases and the J gene lost 5 bases, with 7 bases spanning the gap. The CDR3 runs to 13 residues. The CDR3 DNA sequence: TGTGCCAGCAGTTACTCTCGGACAACTGAAGCTTTCTTT. This translates into CASSYSRTTEAFF.

This chain links TRBV9 with TRBJ2-1; TRBD2 agrees at 9 bases. J gave up 2 bases and V 0 bases, and 3 bases lay outside the gene matches. This CDR3 is built from 16 residues. Germline CDR1 reads SGDLS; CDR2 reads YYNGEE. CDR3 sequence: CASSVGSSGAYNEQFF. CDR3 nucleotide sequence: TGTGCCAGCAGCGTAGGGTCTAGCGGGGCCTACAATGAGCAGTTCTTC.

V gene TRBV4-1 combines with J gene TRBJ2-7; D is perhaps TRBD1 (6 bases). V lost 0 bases to trimming and J lost 2 bases, with 11 bases between them. From germline, CDR1 is MGHRA and CDR2 YSYEKL. CDR3 length: 15 amino acids. The CDR3 region is CASSQDWTVTYEQYF. The CDR3 region has the DNA TGCGCCAGCAGCCAAGATTGGACAGTCACCTACGAGCAGTACTTC.

V and J are TRBV11-1 and TRBJ2-5; weak D call: TRBD2 (5 bases). CDR3 length: 13 residues. V shed 3 bases and J shed 2 bases, with 7 bases lying between them. Germline CDR1 is SGHAT and CDR2 is FQDESV (reference sequence). Written as DNA, the CDR3 is TGTGCCAGCAGCTTCGGCGGGCAAGAGACCCAGTACTTC. Translated, it gives CASSFGGQETQYF.

J is TRBJ1-2 and V is TRBV4-2; 9 nucleotides align to TRBD1. V shed 0 bases and J 4 bases; nucleotides not matched to a gene: 6. Germline CDR1 LGHNA, CDR2 YNFKEQ. The CDR3 is 16 amino acids. Here the CDR3 DNA reads TGTGCCAGCAGCCAAGAGACGGGACAGGGAACCTATGGCTACACCTTC. It codes for CASSQETGQGTYGYTF.

The gene calls are TRBV30 and TRBJ2-7, with 11 nucleotides matching TRBD1. Trimming cost V 3 bases and J 7 bases; bases outside gene matches: 5. The germline V gene encodes CDR1 GTSNPN and CDR2 SVGIG (reference sequence). The CDR3 sequence is 13 residues long. CDR3 DNA: TGTGCCTGGAGCCCCGGGACAGGGGGTGAGCAGTACTTC. Protein sequence: CAWSPGTGGEQYF.

This chain links TRBV5-1 with TRBJ1-1, with D maybe TRBD1 (6 bases). From germline, CDR1 is SGHRS and CDR2 YFSETQ. Trimming took 0 bases from V and 10 from J, leaving 19 bases between them. The CDR3 length is 15 residues. The CDR3 region is CASSLEQGLYRGAFF. CDR3 DNA: TGCGCCAGCAGCTTGGAGCAGGGGCTCTACCGGGGAGCTTTCTTT.

J is TRBJ2-3 and V is TRBV5-4; D uncertain. Trimming removed 0 bases from V and 2 bases from J, with 13 bases in between. The germline V gene encodes CDR1 SGHNT and CDR2 YYREEE (reference sequence). The CDR3 has 16 amino acids. This chain's CDR3 is CASSLGYSTVTDTQYF. The CDR3, as DNA: TGTGCCAGCAGCTTGGGTTACTCCACCGTCACAGATACGCAGTATTTT.

This chain uses TRBV9 with TRBJ1-5, with D possibly matching TRBD1 (5 bases). V shed 4 bases and J shed 6 bases, with 17 bases lying between them. Germline CDR1 is SGDLS and CDR2 is YYNGEE. CDR3 length: 15 amino acids. The CDR3 loop reads CASSTSGTTSQPQHF. Written as DNA, the CDR3 is TGTGCCAGCAGCACCTCCGGGACCACGAGTCAGCCCCAGCATTTT.

Only one count was recorded for this clone. The chain carries TRBV13 and TRBJ1-4, with 8 bases identical to TRBD1. V lost 3 bases to trimming and J lost 4 bases; unmatched junction nucleotides: 13. CDR3 length equals 18 residues. CDR1 and CDR2 (germline): PRHDT, FYEKMQ (reference sequence). Written as DNA, the CDR3 is TGTGCCAGCAGCTTCCGGGACAGGAGTAAGTCGGGTAATGAAAAACTGTTTTTT. Encoded protein: CASSFRDRSKSGNEKLFF.

The chain combines TRBV4-1 with TRBJ1-1, with a weak D call TRBD1 (5 bases). V lost 3 bases and J 8 bases, leaving 10 bases between the germline ends. The CDR3 totals 12 residues. CDR1 is MGHRA and CDR2 is YSYEKL in the germline V gene. This chain's CDR3 is CASSQGTAEAFF. In DNA form, the CDR3 reads TGCGCCAGCAGCCAGGGGACGGCGGAAGCTTTCTTT.

The gene calls are TRBV19 and TRBJ2-1, with TRBD1 matching over 9 bases. CDR3 size: 16 residues. V was clipped by 7 bases and J by 5 bases; unmatched bases: 12. In germline, CDR1 is LNHDA, CDR2 SQIVND (reference sequence). CDR3 DNA: TGTGCCAGTACCCCTCAATCCGGGACAGGGAACAATGAGCAGTTCTTC. Residues: CASTPQSGTGNNEQFF.

The chain recombines TRBV5-1 with TRBJ2-7; D gene unclear. The germline gives CDR1 SGHRS, CDR2 YFSETQ. The CDR3 loop spans 13 amino acids. V lost 1 base and J lost 1, with 6 bases in between. The CDR3 DNA reads TGCGCCAGCAGCTTGTCAGAGTCCTACGAGCAGTACTTC. This codes for CASSLSESYEQYF.

The rearrangement joins TRBV7-9 to TRBJ2-5, with D possibly being TRBD1 (5 bases). The CDR3 is made up of 16 amino acids. V was clipped by 3 bases and J by 5 bases, with 19 bases between them. In germline, CDR1 is SEHNR, CDR2 FQNEAQ (reference sequence). CDR3 protein: CASSFPPQGLSETQYF. The CDR3, as DNA: TGTGCCAGCAGCTTTCCCCCTCAGGGTCTGTCGGAGACCCAGTACTTC.

V gene TRBV4-1 combines with J gene TRBJ2-1; D perhaps matches TRBD1 (6 bases). From germline, CDR1 is MGHRA and CDR2 YSYEKL. V was trimmed by 4 bases and J by 0 bases, leaving 13 bases between them. The CDR3 runs 16 residues. CDR3 sequence (DNA): TGCGCCAGCAGCCCAGAGGGGGTGGGCTCCTACAATGAGCAGTTCTTC. Its protein product is CASSPEGVGSYNEQFF.

V usage is TRBV28 and J usage is TRBJ1-6, with TRBD1 matching over 7 bases. Germline V lookup: CDR1 MDHEN, CDR2 SYDVKM. The junction had 6 bases not matched to a gene; V was cut back by 6 bases and J by 7 bases. The CDR3 has 14 residues. The CDR3 DNA sequence: TGTGCCAGCAGCCTGACAGGGAGCAATTCACCCCTCCACTTT. Encoded protein: CASSLTGSNSPLHF.

The genes are TRBV6-4 and TRBJ1-2, with D unresolved. The V end was cut by 2 bases, the J end by 4 bases, with 8 bases between. Germline V gene lookup returns CDR1 MRHNA and CDR2 SNTAGT. CDR3 length: 13 residues. This CDR3 is CASSDEEGYGYTF. In DNA form, the CDR3 reads TGTGCCAGCAGTGACGAGGAAGGCTATGGCTACACCTTC.

This rearrangement joins TRBV7-3 to TRBJ1-1, with 9 bases lining up with TRBD1. V lost 5 bases to trimming and J lost 11 bases; unmatched junction nucleotides: 6. This CDR3 is built from 12 residues. CDR1 and CDR2 from the germline V gene are SGHTA and FQGTGA. CDR3 in DNA: TGTGCCAGCAGCGGCGAACAGGGGGCGGCTTTCTTT. Protein: CASSGEQGAAFF.

In the case of this clone: At the DNA level, this CDR3 is encoded by other sequences in the same sample as well. CDR3 sequence: CASSPGPAPNYGYTF. In DNA, the CDR3 is TGTGCCAGCAGCCCGGGGCCGGCACCTAACTATGGCTACACCTTC. The chain joins TRBV5-6 to TRBJ1-2; maybe TRBD1 (5 bases). The germline V and J ends were trimmed by 4 bases and 0 bases, with 13 bases remaining between them. CDR3 length: 15 residues. Germline CDR1 and CDR2: SGHDT and YYEEEE. The entire variable domain, with the rest obtained from reference TRBV5-6 and TRBJ1-2, is as follows: DAGVTQSPTHLIKTRGQQVTLRCSPKSGHDTVSWYQQALGQGPQFIFQYYEEEERQRGNFPDRFSGHQFPNYSSELNVNALLLGDSALYLCASSPGPAPNYGYTFGSGTRLTVV.

The chain links TRBV5-1 to TRBJ2-7; D not certain. CDR1 and CDR2 from the germline V gene are SGHRS and YFSETQ. Trimming pared 0 bases from V and 2 bases from J, leaving 6 bases between. This CDR3 has 13 residues. The CDR3 here is CASSLGVAYEQYF. The CDR3 nucleotides are TGCGCCAGCAGCTTGGGTGTCGCCTACGAGCAGTACTTC.